The clone carrying this T cell receptor (beta chain) was seen once. Its antigen is not identified. The germline CDR1 and CDR2 sequences are SQVTM and ANQGSEA. This CDR3 has 12 amino acids. Trimming at V came to 6 bases and at J to 7 bases, leaving 7 bases not matched to a gene. This entry is derived from a study of shared clonotypes between healthy human individuals. Generated by immunoSEQ multiplex PCR, the TCRdb table keeps only in-frame clones and is missing some. The table has a few hundred thousand clones, 95% to 96% seen once. General study findings and limits: Although depth was large, rarefaction showed that sequencing of the sorted subsets was incomplete. Naive subsets tended to show greater estimated richness than memory subsets.

Cells designated naive CD8 were CD45RO-negative and were positively selected for CCR7, with terminally differentiated effector memory CD45RA+ cells excluded. The sequenced material came from naive CD8+ T cells sorted from blood. The clonotype was recovered from a woman in her thirties in good health. The rearrangement links TRBV29-1 to TRBJ1-2; 8 nucleotides match TRBD1. This chain's CDR3 is CSVGQGLSGYTF. The CDR3 region has the DNA TGCAGCGTCGGACAGGGTTTAAGTGGCTACACCTTC.